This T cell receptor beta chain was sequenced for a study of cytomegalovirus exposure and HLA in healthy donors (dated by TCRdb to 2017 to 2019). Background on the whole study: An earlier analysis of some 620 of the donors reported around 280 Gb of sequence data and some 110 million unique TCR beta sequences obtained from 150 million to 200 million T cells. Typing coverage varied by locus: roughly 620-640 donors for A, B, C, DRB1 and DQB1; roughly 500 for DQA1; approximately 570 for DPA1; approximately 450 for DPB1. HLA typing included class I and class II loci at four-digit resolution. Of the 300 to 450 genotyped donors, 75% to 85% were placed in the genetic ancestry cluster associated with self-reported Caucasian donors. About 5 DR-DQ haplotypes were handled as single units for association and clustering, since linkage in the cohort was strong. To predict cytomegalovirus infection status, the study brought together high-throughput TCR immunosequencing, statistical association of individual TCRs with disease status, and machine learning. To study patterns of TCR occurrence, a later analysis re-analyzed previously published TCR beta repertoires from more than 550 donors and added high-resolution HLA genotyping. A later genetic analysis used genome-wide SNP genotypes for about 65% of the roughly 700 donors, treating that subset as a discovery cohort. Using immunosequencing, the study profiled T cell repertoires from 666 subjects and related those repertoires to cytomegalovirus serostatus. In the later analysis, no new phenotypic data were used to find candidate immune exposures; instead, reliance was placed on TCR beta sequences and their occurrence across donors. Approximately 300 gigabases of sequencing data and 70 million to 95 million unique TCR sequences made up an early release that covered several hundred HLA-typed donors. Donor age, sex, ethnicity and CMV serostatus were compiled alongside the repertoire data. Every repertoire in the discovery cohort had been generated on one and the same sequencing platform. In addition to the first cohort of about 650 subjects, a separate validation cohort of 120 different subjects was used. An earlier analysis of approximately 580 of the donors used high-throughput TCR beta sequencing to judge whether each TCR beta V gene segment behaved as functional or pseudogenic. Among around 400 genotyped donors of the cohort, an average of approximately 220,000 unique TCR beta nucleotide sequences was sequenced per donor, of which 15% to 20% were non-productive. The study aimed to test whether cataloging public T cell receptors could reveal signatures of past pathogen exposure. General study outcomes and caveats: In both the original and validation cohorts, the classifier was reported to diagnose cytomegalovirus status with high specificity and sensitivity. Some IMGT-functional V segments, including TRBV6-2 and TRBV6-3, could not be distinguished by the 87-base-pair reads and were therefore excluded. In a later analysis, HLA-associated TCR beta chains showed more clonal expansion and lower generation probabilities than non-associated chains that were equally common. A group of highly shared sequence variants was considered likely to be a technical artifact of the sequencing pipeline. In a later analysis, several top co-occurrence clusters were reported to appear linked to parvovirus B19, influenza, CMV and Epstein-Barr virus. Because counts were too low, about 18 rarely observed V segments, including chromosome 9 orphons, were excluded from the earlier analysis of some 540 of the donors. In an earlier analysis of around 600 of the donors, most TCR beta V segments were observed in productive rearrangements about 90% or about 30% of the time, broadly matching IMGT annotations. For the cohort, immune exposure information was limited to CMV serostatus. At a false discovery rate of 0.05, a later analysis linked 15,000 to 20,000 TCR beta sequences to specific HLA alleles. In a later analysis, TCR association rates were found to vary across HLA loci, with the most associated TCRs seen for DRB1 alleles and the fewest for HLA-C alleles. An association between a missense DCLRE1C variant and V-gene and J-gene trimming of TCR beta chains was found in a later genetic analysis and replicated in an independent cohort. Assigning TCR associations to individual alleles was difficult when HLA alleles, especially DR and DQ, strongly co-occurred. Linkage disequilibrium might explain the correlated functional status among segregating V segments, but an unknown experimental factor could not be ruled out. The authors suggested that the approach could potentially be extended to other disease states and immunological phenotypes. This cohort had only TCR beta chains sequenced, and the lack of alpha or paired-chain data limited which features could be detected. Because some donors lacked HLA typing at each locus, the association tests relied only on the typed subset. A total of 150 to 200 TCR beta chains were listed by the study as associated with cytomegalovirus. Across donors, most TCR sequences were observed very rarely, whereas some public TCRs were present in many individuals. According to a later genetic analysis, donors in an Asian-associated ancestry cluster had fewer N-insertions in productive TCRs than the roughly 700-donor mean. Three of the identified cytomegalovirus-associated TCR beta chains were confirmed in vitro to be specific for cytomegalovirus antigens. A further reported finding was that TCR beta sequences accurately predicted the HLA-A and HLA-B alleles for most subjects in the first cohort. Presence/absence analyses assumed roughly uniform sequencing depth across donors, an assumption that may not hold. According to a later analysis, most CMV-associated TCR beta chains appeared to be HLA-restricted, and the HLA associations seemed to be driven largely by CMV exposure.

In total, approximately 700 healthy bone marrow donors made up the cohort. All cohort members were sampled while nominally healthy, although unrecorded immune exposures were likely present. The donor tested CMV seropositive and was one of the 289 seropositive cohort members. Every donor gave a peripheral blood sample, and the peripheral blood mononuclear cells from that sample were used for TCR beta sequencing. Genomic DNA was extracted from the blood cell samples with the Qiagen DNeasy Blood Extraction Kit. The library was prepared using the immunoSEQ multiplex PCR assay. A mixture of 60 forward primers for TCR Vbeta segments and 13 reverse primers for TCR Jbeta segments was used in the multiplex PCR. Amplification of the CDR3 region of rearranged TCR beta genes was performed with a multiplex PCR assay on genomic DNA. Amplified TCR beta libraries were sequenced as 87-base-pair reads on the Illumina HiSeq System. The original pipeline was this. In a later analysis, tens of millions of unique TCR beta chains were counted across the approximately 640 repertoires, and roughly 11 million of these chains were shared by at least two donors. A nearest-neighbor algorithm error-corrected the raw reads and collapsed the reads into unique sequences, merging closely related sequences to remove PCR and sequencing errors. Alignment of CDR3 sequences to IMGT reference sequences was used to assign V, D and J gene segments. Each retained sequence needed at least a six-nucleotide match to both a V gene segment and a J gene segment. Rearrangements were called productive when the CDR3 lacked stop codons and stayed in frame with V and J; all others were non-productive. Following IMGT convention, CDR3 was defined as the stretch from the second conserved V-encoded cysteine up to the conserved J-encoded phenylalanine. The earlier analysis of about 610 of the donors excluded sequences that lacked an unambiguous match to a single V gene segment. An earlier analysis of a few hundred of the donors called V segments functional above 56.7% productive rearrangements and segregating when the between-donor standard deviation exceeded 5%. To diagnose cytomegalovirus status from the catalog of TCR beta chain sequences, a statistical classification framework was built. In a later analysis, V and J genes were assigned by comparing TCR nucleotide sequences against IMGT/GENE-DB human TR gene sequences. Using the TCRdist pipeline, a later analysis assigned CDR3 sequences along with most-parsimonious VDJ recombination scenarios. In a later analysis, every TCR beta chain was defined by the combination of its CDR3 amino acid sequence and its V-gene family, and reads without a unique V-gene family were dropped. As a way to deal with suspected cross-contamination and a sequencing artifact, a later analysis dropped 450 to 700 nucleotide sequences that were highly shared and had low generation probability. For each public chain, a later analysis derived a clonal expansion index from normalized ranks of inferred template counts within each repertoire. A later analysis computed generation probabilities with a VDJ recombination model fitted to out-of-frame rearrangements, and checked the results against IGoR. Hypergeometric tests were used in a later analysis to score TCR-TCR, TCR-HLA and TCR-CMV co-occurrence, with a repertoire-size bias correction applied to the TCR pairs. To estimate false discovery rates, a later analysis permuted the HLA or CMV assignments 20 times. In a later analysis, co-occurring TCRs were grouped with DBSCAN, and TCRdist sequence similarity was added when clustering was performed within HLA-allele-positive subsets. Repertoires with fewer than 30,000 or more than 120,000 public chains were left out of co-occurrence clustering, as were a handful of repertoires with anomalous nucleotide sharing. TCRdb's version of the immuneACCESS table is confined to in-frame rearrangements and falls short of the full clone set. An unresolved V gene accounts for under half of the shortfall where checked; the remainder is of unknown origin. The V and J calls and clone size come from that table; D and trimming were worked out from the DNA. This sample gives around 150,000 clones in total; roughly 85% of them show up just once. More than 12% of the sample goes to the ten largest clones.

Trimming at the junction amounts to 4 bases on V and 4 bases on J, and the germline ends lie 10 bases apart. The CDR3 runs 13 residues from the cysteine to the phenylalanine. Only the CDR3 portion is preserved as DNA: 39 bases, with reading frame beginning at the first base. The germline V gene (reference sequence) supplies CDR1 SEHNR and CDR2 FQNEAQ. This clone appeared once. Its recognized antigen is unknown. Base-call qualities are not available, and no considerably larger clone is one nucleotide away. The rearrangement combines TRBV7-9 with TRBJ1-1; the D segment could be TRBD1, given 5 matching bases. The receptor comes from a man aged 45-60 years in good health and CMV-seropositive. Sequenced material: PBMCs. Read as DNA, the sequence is TGTGCCAGCAGCTCTTCGGGGGGCACTGAAGCTTTCTTT. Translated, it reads CASSSSGGTEAFF.